This TCR beta chain stems from a study of vaccination and CD4 T cells after COVID-19. CD4+ T cells that had been cultured provided DNA sequenced with the Oncomine TCR Beta short-read assay. In this case, cultured CD4+ T cells provided the extracted genomic DNA. Via MiXCR, TCRdb re-called the PCR reads, giving one row per CDR3 protein. Here the sample spans tens of thousands of distinct CDR3 sequences, approximately 56% being singletons. As to treatment: roughly ten-day PBMC culture with coronavirus spike peptide pools or control peptides (ViraFEST assay). Wells that each held a few million PBMCs were cultured with approximately 10 IU/ml IL-2 and approximately 10 ug/ml peptide pools. CDR1 is MNHEY, CDR2 SVGEGT, per germline. The CDR3 is made up of 17 amino acids. Trimming pared 6 bases from V and 0 bases from J, leaving 20 bases between. Points on this clonotype: Antigen: not known.

Sequencing was performed on CD4+ T cells from blood, cultured in vitro. The source is a human donor who had recovered from COVID-19. The rearrangement joins TRBV6-2 or TRBV6-3 to TRBJ1-2, with D perhaps matching TRBD1 (5 bases). CDR3 DNA: TGTGCCAGCAGACTCCAAGGTCGGGGCAAGACTAACTATGGCTACACCTTC. Translation: CASRLQGRGKTNYGYTF.